Below are 24 T cell receptor beta chains sequenced from a single sample in a study of blood T cell repertoires in COVID-19. The data were produced by immunoSEQ multiplex PCR, yet TCRdb's version contains in-frame clones alone and is incomplete. The sample has some 50,000 clones, 75% to 85% seen once. The material sequenced was peripheral blood. The receptors stem from a human donor in a cohort sampled during active COVID-19.

Notes on this clone: The germline gene is not matched at one end of the junction; a read error may be the cause. The chain employs TRBV7-3 and TRBJ2-2; 9 bases are shared with TRBD2. This CDR3 region has 15 residues. Germline V gives CDR1 SGHTA, CDR2 FQGTGA. CDR3 amino acids: CASSSGLAKTGELFF. The CDR3 DNA is TGTGCCAGCAGCTCCGGACTAGCGAAGACCGGGGAGCTGTTTTTT.

This clone was observed a single time. The chain couples TRBV5-1 to TRBJ2-1; 12 bases agree with TRBD2. The CDR3 extends over 15 amino acids. V lost 4 bases, J lost 4 bases, and 3 bases stayed unmatched. Looked up from germline, CDR1 is SGHRS and CDR2 is YFSETQ. The CDR3 DNA reads TGCGCCAGCAGCGGGACTAGCGGGTCATACAATGAGCAGTTCTTC. Encoded protein: CASSGTSGSYNEQFF.

The chain has TRBV19 and TRBJ2-2, with a possible D match to TRBD2 (5 bases). This CDR3 is built from 14 residues. The germline gives CDR1 LNHDA, CDR2 SQIVND (reference sequence). Trimming pared 6 bases from V and 7 bases from J, leaving 15 bases between. In DNA form, the CDR3 reads TGTGCCAGTAGCAGAGGACTGCCCGGCGGGGAGCTGTTTTTT. Encoded protein: CASSRGLPGGELFF.

J is TRBJ1-3 and V is TRBV5-1; D is unclear. The germline V gene has CDR1 SGHRS and CDR2 YFSETQ. This CDR3 region has 15 residues. Trimming left V 4 bases short and J 0 bases short, with 11 bases between. CDR3 in DNA: TGCGCCAGCAGCCCCTGGAGCCCCTCTGGAAACACCATATATTTT. It codes for CASSPWSPSGNTIYF.

This rearrangement joins TRBV5-1 to TRBJ2-2; 9 bases agree with TRBD2. Germline V gene data show CDR1 as SGHRS and CDR2 as YFSETQ. The CDR3 is 17 amino acids. V lost 1 base, J lost 0 bases, and 4 bases stayed unmatched. The CDR3 DNA reads TGCGCCAGCAGCTTGAGGGCTAGCGGGACGAACACCGGGGAGCTGTTTTTT. Translating gives CASSLRASGTNTGELFF.

This clone was detected only once. The genes are TRBV7-2 and TRBJ1-2; D unclear. V lost 1 base and J 7 bases, leaving 7 bases between the germline ends. CDR1 is SGHTA and CDR2 is FQGNSA in the germline V gene. This CDR3 comprises 12 residues. CDR3 sequence reads: CASSLGGPGYTF. The DNA of the CDR3 is TGTGCCAGCAGCTTAGGAGGGCCTGGCTACACCTTC.

The V gene is TRBV24-1, the J gene TRBJ2-2; possibly TRBD1 for D (6 bases). Germline lookup yields CDR1 KGHDR and CDR2 SFDVKD. The CDR3 totals 18 residues. V lost 2 bases to trimming and J lost 2 bases, with 17 bases between them. The DNA for the CDR3 is TGTGCCACCAGTGATTCCGTGGCCGGGACAATAAACACCGGGGAGCTGTTTTTT. It specifies CATSDSVAGTINTGELFF.

The V gene is TRBV5-4, the J gene TRBJ2-3; the D is unclear. This CDR3 has 15 amino acids. V was clipped by 1 base and J by 0 bases, with 9 bases between them. Germline V gene data show CDR1 as SGHNT and CDR2 as YYREEE (reference sequence). CDR3 in DNA: TGTGCCAGCAGCTTGACGCGGTCTAGCACAGATACGCAGTATTTT. Translating gives CASSLTRSSTDTQYF.

The rearrangement joins TRBV3-1 (or the pseudogene TRBV3-2) to TRBJ2-1, with a tentative D call TRBD2 (6 bases). The V gene's germline CDR1 is LGHDT and CDR2 YNNKEL (reference sequence). This CDR3 comprises 15 residues. Trimming shortened V by 1 base and J by 2 bases, and 9 bases separated the two germline ends. CDR3 sequence reads: CASSQGLDAYNEQFF. In DNA form, the CDR3 reads TGTGCCAGCAGCCAAGGACTAGACGCCTACAATGAGCAGTTCTTC.

The chain employs TRBV9 and TRBJ2-3, with 10 bases lining up with TRBD2. The CDR3 totals 15 residues. Germline V gene data show CDR1 as SGDLS and CDR2 as YYNGEE. Losses at the gene ends were 1 base for V and 6 bases for J; bases not matched to a gene: 5. The CDR3 loop is CASSVSLAGVDTQYF. CDR3 sequence (DNA): TGTGCCAGCAGCGTAAGTCTAGCGGGAGTGGATACGCAGTATTTT.

V gene TRBV21-1 combines with J gene TRBJ1-3. TRBV21-1 is a pseudogene. The CDR3 runs to 16 residues. CDR3 in DNA: TGTGCCAGCAGCAGTCAGAGGCGTAGTTCTGGAAACACCATATATTTT. Translated: CASSSQRRSSGNTIYF.

The chain combines TRBV10-3 with TRBJ2-1, with a possible D match to TRBD2 (6 bases). The germline CDR1 and CDR2 sequences are ENHRY and SYGVKD. CDR3 length: 15 amino acids. The V gene lost 2 bases and the J gene lost 4 bases, with 12 bases spanning the gap. The CDR3 DNA follows: TGTGCCATCAGTGAGAGGACTAACTCTTACAATGAGCAGTTCTTC. This codes for CAISERTNSYNEQFF.

This chain links TRBV4-3 with TRBJ1-5, with D unclear. Germline V gene lookup returns CDR1 LGHNA and CDR2 YSLEER. This CDR3 spans 15 amino acids. The V gene lost 0 bases and the J gene lost 1 base, with 7 bases spanning the gap. Here the CDR3 reads CASSQDTQSNQPQHF. Written as DNA, the CDR3 is TGCGCCAGCAGCCAAGATACGCAGAGCAATCAGCCCCAGCATTTT.

This sequence joins TRBV5-5 and TRBJ1-1; possibly TRBD1 for D (5 bases). V was clipped by 0 bases and J by 0 bases, with 18 bases between them. CDR1 and CDR2 from the germline V gene are SGHKS and YYEKEE (reference sequence). This CDR3 comprises 18 residues. CDR3 in amino acids: CASSLAIGEPTMNTEAFF. In DNA, the CDR3 is TGTGCCAGCAGCTTGGCGATAGGGGAACCCACAATGAACACTGAAGCTTTCTTT.

The chain uses TRBV5-8 and TRBJ2-3; TRBD1 agrees at 8 bases. V dropped 4 bases and J dropped 6; count of bases not matched to a gene: 7. The CDR3 runs 14 residues. The germline V gene has CDR1 SGHTS and CDR2 YDEGEE. CDR3 sequence (DNA): TGTGCCAGCAGCCTAAGGACAGGGTCCGATACGCAGTATTTT. It translates to CASSLRTGSDTQYF.

The V gene is TRBV19, the J gene TRBJ1-2; 8 positions agree with TRBD1. This CDR3 is 16 amino acids long. CDR1 and CDR2 (germline): LNHDA, SQIVND (reference sequence). Losses at the gene ends were 6 bases for V and 4 bases for J; bases not matched to a gene: 13. The CDR3 spells CASRTGQGSALYGYTF. CDR3 in DNA: TGTGCCAGTAGAACTGGACAGGGATCGGCTCTCTATGGCTACACCTTC.

The CDR3 here is CASSLGGRYEQYF. CDR3 DNA sequence: TGTGCCAGCAGCCTCGGGGGACGGTACGAGCAGTACTTC. The chain uses TRBV11-3 and TRBJ2-7; the D gene is possibly TRBD2 (6 bases). The CDR3 length is 13 residues. Germline V gives CDR1 SGHNT, CDR2 YENEEA. The ends were cut back, 5 bases at V and 4 bases at J, with 12 bases in the middle.

The chain recombines TRBV18 with TRBJ1-2, with TRBD1 matching over 8 bases. The ends lost 0 bases at V and 7 bases at J; junction bases unmatched: 7. This CDR3 comprises 15 residues. The V gene's germline CDR1 is KGHSH and CDR2 LQKENI. The CDR3 region is CASSPPGLTGVGYTF. The CDR3 nucleotides are TGTGCCAGCTCACCACCGGGGCTGACAGGGGTTGGCTACACCTTC.

This clone showed up just a few times. The genes are TRBV4-3 and TRBJ2-6, with TRBD2 identical over 11 bases. The CDR3 is 18 residues long. V shed 1 base, J shed 3 bases, and the junction held 5 bases outside the gene matches. Germline V CDR1 and CDR2: LGHNA, YSLEER. The CDR3 region has the DNA TGCGCCAGCAGCCAAGTGCTAGCGGGAGGTGTTGGGGCCAACGTCCTGACTTTC. Translating it yields CASSQVLAGGVGANVLTF.

The chain joins TRBV5-1 to TRBJ2-1, with 9 bases matching TRBD2. The germline CDR1 and CDR2 sequences are SGHRS and YFSETQ. The CDR3 sequence is 15 residues long. Unmatched junction bases numbered 5, after V lost 3 bases and J lost 4 bases. CDR3 protein: CASSSGLAQYNEQFF. CDR3 DNA sequence: TGCGCCAGCAGCTCTGGACTAGCGCAATACAATGAGCAGTTCTTC.

This clone was seen just once. This chain connects TRBV29-1 to TRBJ2-2, with 11 bases that match TRBD2. The length of the CDR3 is 15 residues. Germline trimming cut 5 bases from V and 5 bases from J; bases unmatched to any gene: 7. Germline V gives CDR1 SQVTM, CDR2 ANQGSEA. CDR3 sequence: CSVSGTSGSTGELFF. For the CDR3, the DNA is TGCAGCGTTTCCGGAACTAGCGGGAGTACCGGGGAGCTGTTTTTT.

V gene TRBV20-1 combines with J gene TRBJ2-3; no reliable D call. V lost 3 bases to trimming and J lost 0 bases, with 10 bases between them. This CDR3 has 14 residues. Germline-derived CDR1 and CDR2 are DFQATT and SNEGSKA (reference sequence). CDR3 protein: CSASVASSTDTQYF. DNA for the CDR3: TGCAGTGCTAGTGTGGCTTCTAGCACAGATACGCAGTATTTT.

The chain uses TRBV5-1 and TRBJ2-3; a possible D gene is TRBD2 (5 bases). CDR3 size: 14 residues. The germline CDR1 and CDR2 sequences are SGHRS and YFSETQ. Between the trimmed V and J ends, which lost 4 bases and 4 bases, there was a span of 13 bases. The CDR3 region is CASSRSAEADTQYF. For the CDR3, the DNA is TGCGCCAGCAGCCGTTCAGCGGAGGCAGATACGCAGTATTTT.

The V call is TRBV27, the J call TRBJ1-2, with TRBD1 matching over 7 bases. Germline CDR1 reads MNHEY; CDR2 reads SMNVEV (reference sequence). This CDR3 region has 14 residues. Unmatched junction bases numbered 8, after V lost 5 bases and J lost 5 bases. DNA for the CDR3: TGTGCCAGCAGTGCCCGGGACAGAAGATATGGCTACACCTTC. This translates into CASSARDRRYGYTF.